What follows are 22 T cell receptor beta chains derived from one specimen sequenced in a study of breast tumors, draining lymph nodes, adjacent tissues. Samples came from axillary lymph nodes draining the breast cancer. Via MiXCR, TCRdb re-called the multiplex PCR reads, giving one row per CDR3 protein. The top ten clones hold about 3.9% of a sample with 150,000 to 200,000 distinct CDR3 sequences, 33% of them seen once. The sequenced material came from axillary lymph node tissue. The source is a female donor with breast cancer. Some clones in this sample may be carry-over from other donors' samples.

V is TRBV12-3 or TRBV12-4 and J is TRBJ2-7; D is undetermined. The CDR3 is 12 residues long. Between the trimmed V and J ends, which lost 8 bases and 3 bases, there was a span of 11 bases. The CDR3 here is CASGCVGYEQYF. In DNA, the CDR3 is TGTGCCAGCGGTTGCGTAGGCTACGAGCAGTACTTC.

On this clonotype: A much larger clone lies a single base off, so this may be a read error. The chain recombines TRBV3-1 with TRBJ1-4, with TRBD1 matching over 8 bases. CDR3 length: 13 amino acids. Germline CDR1 LGHDT, CDR2 YNNKEL (reference sequence). The CDR3 nucleotides are TGTGCCAGCAGTCAGGGGGCTAATGAAAAACTGCTTTTT. It encodes CASSQGANEKLLF.

The gene calls are TRBV15 and TRBJ1-4; weak D call: TRBD1 (6 bases). Trimming took 3 bases from V and 4 from J, leaving 12 bases between them. Germline CDR1 LNHNV, CDR2 YYDKDF (reference sequence). The CDR3 loop spans 15 amino acids. The CDR3 here is CATSRMRGGNEKLFF. The CDR3 DNA follows: TGTGCCACCAGCAGGATGAGGGGGGGTAATGAAAAACTGTTTTTT.

This clonotype was seen ten or more times. V and J are TRBV7-2 and TRBJ1-2; 8 nucleotides align to TRBD1. In germline, CDR1 is SGHTA, CDR2 FQGNSA. The CDR3 is 13 amino acids. The ends lost 5 bases at V and 7 bases at J; junction bases unmatched: 6. CDR3 DNA sequence: TGTGCCAGCAGCCCCCAGGGGGCAGGTGGCTACACCTTC. This codes for CASSPQGAGGYTF. The variable domain in full, with the rest retrieved from reference TRBV7-2 and TRBJ1-2, is GAGVSQSPSNKVTEKGKDVELRCDPISGHTALYWYRQSLGQGLEFLIYFQGNSAPDKSGLPSDRFSAERTGGSVSTLTIQRTQQEDSAVYLCASSPQGAGGYTFGSGTRLTVV.

Regarding this clonotype: A much larger clone lies a single base off, so this may be a read error. The rearrangement uses TRBV9 and TRBJ1-6; TRBD1 matches 10 bases. Germline V gene data show CDR1 as SGDLS and CDR2 as YYNGEE. CDR3 length: 15 amino acids. The CDR3 DNA sequence: TGTGCCAGCAGCGCCAGGGGACAGGGGTTTTCACCCCCCCACTTT. Amino acid sequence: CASSARGQGFSPPHF.

The V and J genes are TRBV20-1 and TRBJ2-3; TRBD2 matches at 12 bases. Trimming took 5 bases from V and 2 from J; bases not matched to a gene: 8. The CDR3 runs 16 residues. CDR1 and CDR2 (germline): DFQATT, SNEGSKA (reference sequence). The CDR3 nucleotides are TGCAGTGCTCCGCGGCGGACTAGCGGGAACACAGATACGCAGTATTTT. Translating gives CSAPRRTSGNTDTQYF.

This clonotype occurred many times. The gene calls are TRBV20-1 and TRBJ2-7; 7 nucleotides line up with TRBD1. The J segment lost 2 bases and the V segment lost 2 bases, leaving 6 bases of the junction unmatched. Germline CDR1 and CDR2: DFQATT and SNEGSKA (reference sequence). This CDR3 region has 14 residues. This chain's CDR3 is CSARKSGTAYEQYF. DNA of the CDR3: TGCAGTGCTAGAAAATCCGGGACAGCCTACGAGCAGTACTTC.

With regard to this clonotype: The junction and the germline gene differ at one end; a read error may be behind it. The chain combines TRBV6-5 with TRBJ1-5, with D hard to call. Per germline, CDR1 MNHEY and CDR2 SVGAGI. This CDR3 spans 15 amino acids. The chain's CDR3 is CASSHSYSMDQPQHF. The CDR3 DNA follows: TGTGCCAGCAGTCACTCGTACTCGATGGATCAGCCCCAGCATTTT.

This clonotype was seen at least ten times. The rearrangement uses TRBV9 and TRBJ2-7; weak D call: TRBD2 (5 bases). Germline values: CDR1 SGDLS, CDR2 YYNGEE. The length of the CDR3 is 15 residues. V shed 0 bases and J shed 4 bases, with 14 bases lying between them. The CDR3 loop reads CASSVGGWSEYEQYF. CDR3 in DNA: TGTGCCAGCAGCGTAGGAGGGTGGTCCGAATACGAGCAGTACTTC.

This sequence joins TRBV6-2 or TRBV6-3 and TRBJ2-7; D gene unclear. V was trimmed by 4 bases and J by 2 bases, leaving 9 bases between them. CDR1 and CDR2 from the germline V gene are MNHEY and SVGEGT. This CDR3 is built from 13 residues. CDR3 sequence (DNA): TGTGCCAGCAGTTCGATTGTACCCTACGAGCAGTACTTC. This translates into CASSSIVPYEQYF.

This chain connects TRBV7-2 to TRBJ2-5; perhaps TRBD1 as D (6 bases). CDR3 length equals 15 residues. CDR1 SGHTA and CDR2 FQGNSA come from the germline V gene. Trimming pared 3 bases from V and 5 bases from J, leaving 16 bases between. The CDR3 sequence is CASSLGHRGVETQYF. The CDR3 DNA follows: TGTGCCAGCAGCTTGGGACATCGGGGAGTGGAGACCCAGTACTTC.

The table lists this clonotype with many counts. The CDR3, as DNA: TGTGCCAGCAGCGACCAACCCCCCAGGGCGGGCACAGATACGCAGTATTTT. Translation: CASSDQPPRAGTDTQYF. The rearrangement links TRBV13 to TRBJ2-3; possibly TRBD1 for D (5 bases). Looked up from germline, CDR1 is PRHDT and CDR2 is FYEKMQ (reference sequence). The length of the CDR3 is 17 residues. Trimming took off 5 bases at V and 1 base at J, with 19 bases between the two ends.

The chain carries TRBV27 and TRBJ2-7; D may be TRBD1 or TRBD2 (5 bases each). The V and J ends lost 7 bases and 3 bases respectively, with 13 bases between them. This CDR3 spans 13 amino acids. CDR1 and CDR2 (germline): MNHEY, SMNVEV (reference sequence). CDR3 residues: CASKPGPHYEQYF. In nucleotides, the CDR3 is TGTGCCAGCAAGCCGGGACCGCACTACGAGCAGTACTTC.

This clonotype has at least ten counts. This rearrangement joins TRBV7-8 to TRBJ2-1, with D unresolved. The V gene lost 4 bases and the J gene lost 3 bases, with 4 bases spanning the gap. The CDR3 is 12 residues long. CDR1 is SGHVS and CDR2 is FQNEAQ in the germline V gene. CDR3: CASSSHYNEQFF. The CDR3 nucleotides are TGTGCCAGCAGCTCGCACTACAATGAGCAGTTCTTC.

V and J are TRBV4-2 and TRBJ1-4; D uncertain. Trimming left V 1 base short and J 8 bases short, with 11 bases between. The CDR3 length is 14 residues. CDR1 is LGHNA and CDR2 is YNFKEQ in the germline V gene. CDR3 nucleotide sequence: TGTGCCAGCAGCCAAGGCTCCGGGAGGGAAAAACTGTTTTTT. It yields the protein CASSQGSGREKLFF.

V is TRBV7-9 and J is TRBJ1-4, with D tentatively TRBD1 (6 bases). Trimming removed 1 base from V and 5 bases from J, with 20 bases in between. CDR1 and CDR2 (germline): SEHNR, FQNEAQ (reference sequence). The CDR3 covers 18 residues. The CDR3 region is CASSLGSGGLNYNEKLFF. The CDR3 nucleotides are TGTGCCAGCAGCTTAGGTAGCGGGGGCCTGAACTACAATGAAAAACTGTTTTTT.

Only a few counts were recorded for this clonotype. This chain joins TRBV27 and TRBJ2-7; no clear D. Germline V gene sequence: CDR1 MNHEY, CDR2 SMNVEV (reference sequence). The CDR3 contains 14 residues. The germline V and J ends were trimmed by 3 bases and 5 bases, with 14 bases remaining between them. This chain's CDR3 is CASSLLETPDEQYF. Here the CDR3 DNA reads TGTGCCAGCAGTTTGCTTGAGACACCGGACGAGCAGTACTTC.

The V call is TRBV5-6, the J call TRBJ2-5; weak D call: TRBD2 (5 bases). Germline V gene sequence: CDR1 SGHDT, CDR2 YYEEEE. The CDR3 sequence is 15 residues long. The V gene lost 0 bases and the J gene lost 3 bases, with 12 bases spanning the gap. CDR3 region: CASSLGPGLEETQYF. CDR3 DNA: TGTGCCAGCAGCTTGGGGCCGGGGTTAGAAGAGACCCAGTACTTC.

The table lists this clonotype with many counts. The chain has TRBV7-2 and TRBJ2-1; no clear D. Trimming removed 6 bases from V and 10 bases from J, with 16 bases in between. The CDR3 consists of 13 residues. Per germline, CDR1 SGHTA and CDR2 FQGNSA. In DNA form, the CDR3 reads TGTGCCAGCAGACGAGACTCCGCGGTCGAGCAGTTCTTC. This encodes CASRRDSAVEQFF.

Details on this clonotype: Mismatch with germline at one junction end may stem from a read error. CDR3 sequence reads: CASSSPPGTSGYNQQFF. CDR3 in DNA: TGTGCCAGCAGCTCGCCGCCTGGGACTAGCGGTTACAATCAGCAGTTCTTC. The chain uses TRBV7-8 and TRBJ2-1; 11 bases line up with TRBD2. Per the germline V gene, CDR1 is SGHVS and CDR2 is FQNEAQ. The CDR3 sequence is 17 residues long.

V is TRBV24-1 and J is TRBJ1-6; TRBD1 agrees at 7 bases. Gene TRBJ2-7 matches the end of the DNA better, so the J call may be wrong. The CDR3 covers 14 residues. Germline V CDR1 and CDR2: KGHDR, SFDVKD. DNA for the CDR3: TGTGCCACCAGTTTAGGGGACAGCATCTACGAGCAGTACTTC. Protein product: CATSLGDSIYEQYF.

A remark on this clonotype: Given a much more abundant clone one base away, this may be a read error. The rearrangement joins TRBV6-5 to TRBJ1-2; TRBD1 aligns across 9 bases. The CDR3 sequence is 13 residues long. V lost 5 bases to trimming and J lost 8 bases; unmatched junction nucleotides: 6. CDR1 MNHEY and CDR2 SVGAGI come from the germline V gene. The CDR3 bases are TGTGCCAGCAGTCACGGGACAGGGAGCGGCTACACCTTC. Its translation: CASSHGTGSGYTF.